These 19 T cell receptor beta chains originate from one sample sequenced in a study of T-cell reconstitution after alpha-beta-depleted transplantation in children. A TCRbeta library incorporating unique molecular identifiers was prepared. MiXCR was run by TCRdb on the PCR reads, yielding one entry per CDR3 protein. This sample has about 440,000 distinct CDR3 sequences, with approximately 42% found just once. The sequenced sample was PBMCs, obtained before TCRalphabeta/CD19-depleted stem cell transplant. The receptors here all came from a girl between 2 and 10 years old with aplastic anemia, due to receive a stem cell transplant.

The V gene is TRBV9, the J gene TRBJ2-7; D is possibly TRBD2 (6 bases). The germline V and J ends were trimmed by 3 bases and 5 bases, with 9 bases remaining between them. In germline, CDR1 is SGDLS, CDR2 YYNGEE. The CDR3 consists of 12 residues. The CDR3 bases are TGTGCCAGCAGCGGCTCGGGGGACGAGCAGTACTTC. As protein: CASSGSGDEQYF.

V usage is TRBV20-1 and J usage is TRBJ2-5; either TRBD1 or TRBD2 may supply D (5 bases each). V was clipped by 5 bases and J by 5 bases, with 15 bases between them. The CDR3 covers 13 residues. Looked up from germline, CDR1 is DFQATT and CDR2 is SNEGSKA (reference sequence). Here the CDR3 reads CSAERGAGETQYF. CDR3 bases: TGCAGTGCTGAAAGGGGAGCCGGGGAGACCCAGTACTTC.

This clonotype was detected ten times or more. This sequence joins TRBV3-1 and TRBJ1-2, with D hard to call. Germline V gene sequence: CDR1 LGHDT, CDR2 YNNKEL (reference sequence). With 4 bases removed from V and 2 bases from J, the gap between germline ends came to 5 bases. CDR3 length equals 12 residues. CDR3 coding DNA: TGTGCCAGCAGCCGCGCCAACTATGGCTACACCTTC. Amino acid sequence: CASSRANYGYTF.

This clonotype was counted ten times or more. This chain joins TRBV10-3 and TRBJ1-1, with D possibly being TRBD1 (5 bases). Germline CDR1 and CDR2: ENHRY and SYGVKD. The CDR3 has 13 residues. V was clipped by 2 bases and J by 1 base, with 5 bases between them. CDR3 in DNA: TGTGCCATCAGTGAGAGGGGGAACACTGAAGCTTTCTTT. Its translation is CAISERGNTEAFF.

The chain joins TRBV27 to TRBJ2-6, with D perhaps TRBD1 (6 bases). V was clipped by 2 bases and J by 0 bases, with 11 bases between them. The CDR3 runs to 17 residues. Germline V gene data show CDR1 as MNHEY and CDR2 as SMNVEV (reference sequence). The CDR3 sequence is CASSLTGYHSGANVLTF. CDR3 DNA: TGTGCCAGCAGTTTAACAGGGTATCACTCTGGGGCCAACGTCCTGACTTTC.

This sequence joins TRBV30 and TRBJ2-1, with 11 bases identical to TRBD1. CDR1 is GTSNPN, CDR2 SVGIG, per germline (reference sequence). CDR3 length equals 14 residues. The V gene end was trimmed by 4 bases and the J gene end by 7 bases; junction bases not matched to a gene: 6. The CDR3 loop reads CAWNGQGAENEQFF. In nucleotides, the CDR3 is TGTGCCTGGAACGGACAGGGGGCGGAAAATGAGCAGTTCTTC.

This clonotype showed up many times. The CDR3 region has the DNA TGCAGTGCTAGACCGACAGGGGGATTTAGCAATCAGCCCCAGCATTTT. This gives the protein CSARPTGGFSNQPQHF. This rearrangement joins TRBV20-1 to TRBJ1-5, with 9 nucleotides matching TRBD1. The CDR3 contains 16 residues. From germline, CDR1 is DFQATT and CDR2 SNEGSKA (reference sequence). With V trimmed by 2 bases and J by 0 bases, 5 bases remained unmatched.

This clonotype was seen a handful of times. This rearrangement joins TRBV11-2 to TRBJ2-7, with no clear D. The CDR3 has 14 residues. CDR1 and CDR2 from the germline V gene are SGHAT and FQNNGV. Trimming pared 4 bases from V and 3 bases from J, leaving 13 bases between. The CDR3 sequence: CASSSQSGLYEQYF. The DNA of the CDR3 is TGTGCCAGCAGCTCCCAAAGTGGCCTCTACGAGCAGTACTTC.

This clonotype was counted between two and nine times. The CDR3 reads CASSIRQLNTEAFF. CDR3 coding DNA: TGTGCCAGTAGTATAAGACAGTTGAACACTGAAGCTTTCTTT. The J gene is TRBJ1-1, the V gene TRBV19, with D perhaps matching TRBD1 (5 bases). The CDR3 has 14 residues. CDR1 is LNHDA, CDR2 SQIVND, per germline (reference sequence). The V and J ends lost 2 bases and 0 bases respectively, with 7 bases between them.

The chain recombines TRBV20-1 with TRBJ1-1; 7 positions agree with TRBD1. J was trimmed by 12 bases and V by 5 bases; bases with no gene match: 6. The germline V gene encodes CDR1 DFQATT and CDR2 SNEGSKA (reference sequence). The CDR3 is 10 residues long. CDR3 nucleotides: TGCAGTGCTTCGGAGACAGGGACTTTCTTT. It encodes CSASETGTFF.

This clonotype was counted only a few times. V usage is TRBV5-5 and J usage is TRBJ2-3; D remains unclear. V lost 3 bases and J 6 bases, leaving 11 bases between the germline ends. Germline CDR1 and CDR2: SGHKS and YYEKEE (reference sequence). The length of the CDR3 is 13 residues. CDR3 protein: CASSSGPPDTQYF. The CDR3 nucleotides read TGTGCCAGCAGCTCGGGCCCCCCGGATACGCAGTATTTT.

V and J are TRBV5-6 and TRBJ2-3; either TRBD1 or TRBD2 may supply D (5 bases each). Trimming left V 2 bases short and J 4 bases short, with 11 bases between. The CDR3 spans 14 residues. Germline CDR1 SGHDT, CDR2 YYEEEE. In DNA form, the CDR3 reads TGTGCCAGCAGCTTTGGGGGTATCGCAGATACGCAGTATTTT. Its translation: CASSFGGIADTQYF.

The CDR3 nucleotides are TGTGCCAGCAGCCAACTGGGACAGAGCGCTTTCTTT. Residues: CASSQLGQSAFF. The chain has TRBV3-1 and TRBJ1-1; 7 nucleotides align to TRBD1. The CDR3 length is 12 residues. Per the germline V gene, CDR1 is LGHDT and CDR2 is YNNKEL (reference sequence). Trimming removed 2 bases from V and 11 bases from J; junction bases left unmatched: 5.

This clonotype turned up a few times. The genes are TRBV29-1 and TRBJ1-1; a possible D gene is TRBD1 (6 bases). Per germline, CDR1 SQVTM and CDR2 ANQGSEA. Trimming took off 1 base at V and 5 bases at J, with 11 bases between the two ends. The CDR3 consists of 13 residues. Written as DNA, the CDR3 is TGCAGCGTTGAAGGGGGGGCGAGGACTGAAGCTTTCTTT. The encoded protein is CSVEGGARTEAFF.

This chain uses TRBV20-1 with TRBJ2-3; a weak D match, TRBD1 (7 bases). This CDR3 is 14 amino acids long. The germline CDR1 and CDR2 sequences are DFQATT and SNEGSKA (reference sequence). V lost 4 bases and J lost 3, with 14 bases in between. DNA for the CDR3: TGCAGTGCTAAGGACTACAGGGGTACAGATACGCAGTATTTT. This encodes CSAKDYRGTDTQYF.

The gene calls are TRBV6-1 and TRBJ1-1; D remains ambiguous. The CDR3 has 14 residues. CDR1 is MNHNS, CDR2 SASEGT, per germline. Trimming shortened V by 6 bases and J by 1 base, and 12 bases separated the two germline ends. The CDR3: CASRRGSSNTEAFF. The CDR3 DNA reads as TGTGCCAGCAGACGTGGCAGTTCGAACACTGAAGCTTTCTTT.

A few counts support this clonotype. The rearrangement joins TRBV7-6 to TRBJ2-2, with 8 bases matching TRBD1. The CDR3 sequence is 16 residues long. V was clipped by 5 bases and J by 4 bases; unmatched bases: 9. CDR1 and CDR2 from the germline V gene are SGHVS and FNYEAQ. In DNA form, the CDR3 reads TGTGCCAGCAGCCCCCGACAGGGGTGGACCACCGGGGAGCTGTTTTTT. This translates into CASSPRQGWTTGELFF.

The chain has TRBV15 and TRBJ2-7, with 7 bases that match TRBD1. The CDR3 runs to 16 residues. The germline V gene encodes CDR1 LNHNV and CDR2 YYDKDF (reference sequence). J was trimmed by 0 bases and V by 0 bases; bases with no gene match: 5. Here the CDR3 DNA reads TGTGCCACCAGCAGAGATTTCAGGGGGAGCTCCTACGAGCAGTACTTC. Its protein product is CATSRDFRGSSYEQYF.

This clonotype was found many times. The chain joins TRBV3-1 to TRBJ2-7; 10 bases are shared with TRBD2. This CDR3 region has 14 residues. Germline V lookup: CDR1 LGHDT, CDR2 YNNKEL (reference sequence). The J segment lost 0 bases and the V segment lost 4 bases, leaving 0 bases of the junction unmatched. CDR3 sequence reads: CASSRLAGSYEQYF. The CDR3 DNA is TGTGCCAGCAGCCGACTAGCGGGCTCCTACGAGCAGTACTTC.